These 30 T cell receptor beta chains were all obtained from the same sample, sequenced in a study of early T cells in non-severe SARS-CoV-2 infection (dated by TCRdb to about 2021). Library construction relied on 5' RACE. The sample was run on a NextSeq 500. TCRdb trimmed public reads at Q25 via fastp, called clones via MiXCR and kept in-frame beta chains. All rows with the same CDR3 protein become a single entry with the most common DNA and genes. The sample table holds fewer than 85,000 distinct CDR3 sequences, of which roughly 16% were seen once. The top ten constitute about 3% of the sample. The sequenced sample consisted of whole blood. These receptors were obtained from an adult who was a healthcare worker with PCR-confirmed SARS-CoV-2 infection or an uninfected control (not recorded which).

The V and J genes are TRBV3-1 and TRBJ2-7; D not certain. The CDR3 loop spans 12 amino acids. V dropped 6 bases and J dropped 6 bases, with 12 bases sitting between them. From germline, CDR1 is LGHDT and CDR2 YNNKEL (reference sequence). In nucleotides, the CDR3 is TGTGCCAGCAGTCGCACGGATGGCGAGCAGTACTTC. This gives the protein CASSRTDGEQYF.

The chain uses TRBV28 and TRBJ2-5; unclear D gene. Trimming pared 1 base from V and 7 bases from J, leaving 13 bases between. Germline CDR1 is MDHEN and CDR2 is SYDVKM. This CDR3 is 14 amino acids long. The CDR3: CASSLLAHGRTQYF. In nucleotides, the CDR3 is TGTGCCAGCAGTTTATTGGCCCATGGGCGGACCCAGTACTTC. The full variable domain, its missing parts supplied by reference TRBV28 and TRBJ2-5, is DVKVTQSSRYLVKRTGEKVFLECVQDMDHENMFWYRQDPGLGLRLIYFSYDVKMKEKGDIPEGYSVSREKKERFSLILESASTNQTSMYLCASSLLAHGRTQYFGPGTRLLVL.

The CDR3 nucleotides read TGTGCCAGCAGCCCCGGACCCCCAGATACGCAGTATTTT. Amino acids: CASSPGPPDTQYF. This chain connects TRBV11-2 to TRBJ2-3; no definite D call. Trimming pared 5 bases from V and 4 bases from J, leaving 10 bases between. Germline CDR1 SGHAT, CDR2 FQNNGV. CDR3 length: 13 amino acids. The full variable domain, its missing parts supplied by reference TRBV11-2 and TRBJ2-3, is EAGVAQSPRYKIIEKRQSVAFWCNPISGHATLYWYQQILGQGPKLLIQFQNNGVVDDSQLPKDRFSAERLKGVDSTLKIQPAKLEDSAVYLCASSPGPPDTQYFGPGTRLTVL.

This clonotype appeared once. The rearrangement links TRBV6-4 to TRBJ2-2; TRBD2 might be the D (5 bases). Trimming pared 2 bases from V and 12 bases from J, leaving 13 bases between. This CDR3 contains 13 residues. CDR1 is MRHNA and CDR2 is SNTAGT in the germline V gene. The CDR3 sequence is CASSDEGRAQLFF. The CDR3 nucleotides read TGTGCCAGCAGTGACGAGGGCAGAGCCCAGCTGTTTTTT.

Here the CDR3 reads CASSRDRSLMEETQYF. As DNA, the CDR3 is TGTGCCAGCAGCCGGGACAGGAGCCTTATGGAAGAGACCCAGTACTTC. This sequence joins TRBV11-2 and TRBJ2-5, with TRBD1 matching over 8 bases. V lost 5 bases and J lost 3; bases outside the gene matches: 11. The CDR3 sequence is 16 residues long. Germline V gene lookup returns CDR1 SGHAT and CDR2 FQNNGV.

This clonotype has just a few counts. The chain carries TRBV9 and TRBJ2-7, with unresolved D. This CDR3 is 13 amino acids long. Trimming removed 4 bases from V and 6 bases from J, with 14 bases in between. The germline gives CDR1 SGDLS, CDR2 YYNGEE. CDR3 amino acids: CASSPRLLTEQYF. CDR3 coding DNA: TGTGCCAGCAGCCCAAGACTGCTTACCGAGCAGTACTTC.

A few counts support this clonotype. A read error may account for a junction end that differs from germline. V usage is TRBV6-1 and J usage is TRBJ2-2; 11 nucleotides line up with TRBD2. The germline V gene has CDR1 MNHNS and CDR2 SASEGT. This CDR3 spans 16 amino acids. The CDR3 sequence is CASRLAGPSSGGELFF. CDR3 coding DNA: TGTGCTAGCAGACTAGCGGGGCCCTCGAGTGGCGGGGAGCTGTTTTTT.

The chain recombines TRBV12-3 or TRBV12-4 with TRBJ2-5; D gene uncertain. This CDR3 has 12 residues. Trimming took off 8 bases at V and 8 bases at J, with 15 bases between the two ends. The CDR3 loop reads CASSFSQITQYF. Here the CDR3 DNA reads TGTGCCAGCTCCTTCTCACAGATTACCCAGTACTTC.

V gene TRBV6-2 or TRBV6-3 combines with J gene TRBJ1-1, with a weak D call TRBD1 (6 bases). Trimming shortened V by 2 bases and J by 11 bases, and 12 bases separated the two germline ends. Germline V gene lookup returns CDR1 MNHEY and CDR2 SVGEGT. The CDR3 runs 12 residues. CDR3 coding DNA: TGTGCCAGCAGTTACACAGGGAGGTCCGCTTTCTTT. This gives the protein CASSYTGRSAFF.

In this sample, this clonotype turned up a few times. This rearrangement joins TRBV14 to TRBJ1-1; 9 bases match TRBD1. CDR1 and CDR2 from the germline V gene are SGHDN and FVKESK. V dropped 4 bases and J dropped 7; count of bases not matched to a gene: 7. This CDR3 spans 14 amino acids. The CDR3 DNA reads TGTGCCAGCAGCCCCCGGGACAGGGACATTGAAGCTTTCTTT. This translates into CASSPRDRDIEAFF.

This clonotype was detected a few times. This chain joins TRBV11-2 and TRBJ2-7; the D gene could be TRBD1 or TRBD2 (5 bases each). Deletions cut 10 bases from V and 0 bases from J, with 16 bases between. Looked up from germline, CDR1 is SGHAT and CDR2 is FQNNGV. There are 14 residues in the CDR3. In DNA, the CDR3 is TGTGCCACCCAGGGACGGATGAGCTCCTACGAGCAGTACTTC. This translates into CATQGRMSSYEQYF.

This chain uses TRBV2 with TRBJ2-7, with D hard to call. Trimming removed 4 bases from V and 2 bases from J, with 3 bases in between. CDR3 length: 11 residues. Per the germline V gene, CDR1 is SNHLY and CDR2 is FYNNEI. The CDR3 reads CASSGAYEQYF. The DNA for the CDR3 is TGTGCCAGCAGTGGCGCCTACGAGCAGTACTTC.

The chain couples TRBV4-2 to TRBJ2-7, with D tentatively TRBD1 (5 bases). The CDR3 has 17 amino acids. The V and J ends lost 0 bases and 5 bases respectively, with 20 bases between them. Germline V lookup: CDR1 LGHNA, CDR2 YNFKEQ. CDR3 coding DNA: TGTGCCAGCAGCCAAGATGAGGCGGACACCATCCTCGACGAGCAGTACTTC. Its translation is CASSQDEADTILDEQYF.

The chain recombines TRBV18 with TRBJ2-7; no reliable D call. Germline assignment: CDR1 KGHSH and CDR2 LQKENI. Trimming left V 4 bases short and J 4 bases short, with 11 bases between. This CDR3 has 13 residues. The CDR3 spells CASSREQDYEQYF. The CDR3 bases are TGTGCCAGCTCACGCGAGCAGGATTACGAGCAGTACTTC.

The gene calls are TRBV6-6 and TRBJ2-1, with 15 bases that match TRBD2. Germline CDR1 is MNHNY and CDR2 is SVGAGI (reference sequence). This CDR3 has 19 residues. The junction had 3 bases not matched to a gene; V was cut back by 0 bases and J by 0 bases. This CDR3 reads CASSYSGLAGGSSYNEQFF. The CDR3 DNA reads TGTGCCAGCAGTTACTCCGGACTAGCGGGGGGGAGCTCCTACAATGAGCAGTTCTTC.

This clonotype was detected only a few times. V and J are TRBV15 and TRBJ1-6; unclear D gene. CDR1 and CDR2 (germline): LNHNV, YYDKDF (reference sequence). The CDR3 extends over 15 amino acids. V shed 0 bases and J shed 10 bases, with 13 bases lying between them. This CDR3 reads CATSRDREKGSPLHF. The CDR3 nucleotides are TGTGCCACCAGCAGAGATCGGGAGAAAGGCTCACCCCTCCACTTT.

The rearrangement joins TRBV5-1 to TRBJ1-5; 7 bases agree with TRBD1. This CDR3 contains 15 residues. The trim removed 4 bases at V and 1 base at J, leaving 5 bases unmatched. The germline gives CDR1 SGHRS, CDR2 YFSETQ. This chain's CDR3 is CASSETGFSNQPQHF. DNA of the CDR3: TGCGCCAGCAGCGAGACAGGGTTCAGCAATCAGCCCCAGCATTTT.

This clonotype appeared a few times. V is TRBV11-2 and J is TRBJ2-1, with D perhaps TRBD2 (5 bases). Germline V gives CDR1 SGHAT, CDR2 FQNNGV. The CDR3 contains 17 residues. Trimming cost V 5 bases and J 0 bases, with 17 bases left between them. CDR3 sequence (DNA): TGTGCCAGCAGCCCCTTTAGCGCGGCCTTCTCCTACAATGAGCAGTTCTTC. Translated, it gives CASSPFSAAFSYNEQFF.

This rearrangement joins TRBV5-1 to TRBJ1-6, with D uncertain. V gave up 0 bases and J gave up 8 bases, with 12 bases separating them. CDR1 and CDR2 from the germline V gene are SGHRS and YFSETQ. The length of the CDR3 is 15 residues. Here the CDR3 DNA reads TGCGCCAGCAGCTTGGAGGTCCTTGGGGATTCACCCCTCCACTTT. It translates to CASSLEVLGDSPLHF.

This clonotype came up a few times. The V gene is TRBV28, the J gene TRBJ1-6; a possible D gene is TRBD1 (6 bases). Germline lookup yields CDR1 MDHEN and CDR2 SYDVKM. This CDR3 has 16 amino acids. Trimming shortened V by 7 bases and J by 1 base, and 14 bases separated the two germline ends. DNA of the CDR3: TGTGCCAGCACCGTTTGGGGGGCTTCCTATAATTCACCCCTCCACTTT. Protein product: CASTVWGASYNSPLHF.

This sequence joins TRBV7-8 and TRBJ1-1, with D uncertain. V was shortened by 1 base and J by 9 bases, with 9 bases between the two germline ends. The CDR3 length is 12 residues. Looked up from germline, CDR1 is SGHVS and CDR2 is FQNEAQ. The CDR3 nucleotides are TGTGCCAGCAGCTTAGGTGGAGGGCAAGCTTTCTTT. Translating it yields CASSLGGGQAFF.

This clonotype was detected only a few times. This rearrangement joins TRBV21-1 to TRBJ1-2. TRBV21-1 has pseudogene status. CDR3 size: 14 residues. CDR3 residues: CASSPRRPYYGYTF. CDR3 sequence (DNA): TGTGCCAGCAGCCCCCGCCGTCCTTACTATGGCTACACCTTC.

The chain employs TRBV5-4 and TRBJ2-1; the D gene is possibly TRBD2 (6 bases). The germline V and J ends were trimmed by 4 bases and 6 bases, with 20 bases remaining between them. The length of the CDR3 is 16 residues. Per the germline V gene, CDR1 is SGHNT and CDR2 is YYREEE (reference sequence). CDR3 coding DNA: TGTGCCAGCAGCCGAGCAGGCGGGACCCCTGGCAATGAGCAGTTCTTC. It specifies CASSRAGGTPGNEQFF.

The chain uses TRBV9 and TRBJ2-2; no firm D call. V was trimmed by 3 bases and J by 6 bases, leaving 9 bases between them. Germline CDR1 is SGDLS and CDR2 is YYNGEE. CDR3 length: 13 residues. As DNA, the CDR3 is TGTGCCAGCAGCGCCGTCGGCGCCGGGGAGCTGTTTTTT. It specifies CASSAVGAGELFF.

CDR3 in DNA: TGCAGTGCAAAGATAGCGGAGAGCACAGATACGCAGTATTTT. This codes for CSAKIAESTDTQYF. The V call is TRBV20-1, the J call TRBJ2-3; tentative D call: TRBD2 (6 bases). Germline CDR1 and CDR2: DFQATT and SNEGSKA (reference sequence). This CDR3 region has 14 residues. Trimming stripped 6 bases from V and 0 bases from J, with 13 bases between.

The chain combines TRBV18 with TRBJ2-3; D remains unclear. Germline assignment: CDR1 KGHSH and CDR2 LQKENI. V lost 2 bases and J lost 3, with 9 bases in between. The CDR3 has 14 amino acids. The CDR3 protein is CASSPAKRTDTQYF. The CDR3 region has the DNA TGTGCCAGCTCACCAGCGAAGCGAACAGATACGCAGTATTTT. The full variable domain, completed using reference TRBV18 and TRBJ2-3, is NAGVMQNPRHLVRRRGQEARLRCSPMKGHSHVYWYRQLPEEGLKFMVYLQKENIIDESGMPKERFSAEFPKEGPSILRIQQVVRGDSAAYFCASSPAKRTDTQYFGPGTRLTVL.

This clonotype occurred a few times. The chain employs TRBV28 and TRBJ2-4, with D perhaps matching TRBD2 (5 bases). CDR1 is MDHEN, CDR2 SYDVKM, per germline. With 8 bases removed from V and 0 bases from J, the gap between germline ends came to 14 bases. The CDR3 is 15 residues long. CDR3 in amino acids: CASARRPLAKNIQYF. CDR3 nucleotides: TGTGCCAGCGCAAGGAGGCCCTTAGCCAAAAACATTCAGTACTTC.

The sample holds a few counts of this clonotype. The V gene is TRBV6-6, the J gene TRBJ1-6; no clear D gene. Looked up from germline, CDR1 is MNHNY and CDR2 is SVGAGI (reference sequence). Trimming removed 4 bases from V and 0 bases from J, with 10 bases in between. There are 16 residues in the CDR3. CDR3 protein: CASSSSFSSYNSPLHF. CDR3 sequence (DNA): TGTGCCAGCAGTTCCAGCTTTAGCTCCTATAATTCACCCCTCCACTTT.

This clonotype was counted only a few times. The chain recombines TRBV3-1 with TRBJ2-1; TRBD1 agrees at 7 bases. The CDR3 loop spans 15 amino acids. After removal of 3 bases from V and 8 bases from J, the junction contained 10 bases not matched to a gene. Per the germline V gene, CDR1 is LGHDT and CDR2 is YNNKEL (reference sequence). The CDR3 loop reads CASSQTETGWHEQFF. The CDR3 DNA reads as TGTGCCAGCAGCCAGACCGAGACAGGGTGGCATGAGCAGTTCTTC.

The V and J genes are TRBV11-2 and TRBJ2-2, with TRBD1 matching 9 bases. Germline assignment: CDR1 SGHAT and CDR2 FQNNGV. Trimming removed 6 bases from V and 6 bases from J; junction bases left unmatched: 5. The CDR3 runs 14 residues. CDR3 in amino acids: CASRKTGGSGELFF. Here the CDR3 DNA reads TGTGCCAGCAGAAAAACAGGGGGCTCCGGGGAGCTGTTTTTT.